The 18 T cell receptor beta chains listed next were all sequenced from one sample in a study of T-cell memory formation after mild COVID-19. MiXCR was run by TCRdb on the 5' RACE reads, yielding one entry per CDR3 protein. The sample lists roughly 310,000 distinct CDR3 sequences; less than 20% were seen once. Sequencing was carried out using PBMCs or a T cell subset sorted from them (not recorded which). The receptors stem from a young man who had mild COVID-19 (a few samples of this study predate the infection). Cell type and time point are not known.

This clonotype occurred a few times. V gene TRBV5-6 combines with J gene TRBJ2-7; maybe TRBD1 (6 bases). This CDR3 comprises 15 residues. Trimming took off 4 bases at V and 3 bases at J, with 17 bases between the two ends. Per the germline V gene, CDR1 is SGHDT and CDR2 is YYEEEE. Here the CDR3 DNA reads TGTGCCAGCAGCCGTGGCGTGGGGGCAAACTACGAGCAGTACTTC. Translation: CASSRGVGANYEQYF. The entire variable domain, with the rest obtained from reference TRBV5-6 and TRBJ2-7, is as follows: DAGVTQSPTHLIKTRGQQVTLRCSPKSGHDTVSWYQQALGQGPQFIFQYYEEEERQRGNFPDRFSGHQFPNYSSELNVNALLLGDSALYLCASSRGVGANYEQYFGPGTRLTVT.

The V and J genes are TRBV27 and TRBJ2-1; 11 bases are shared with TRBD1. V trimming: 5 bases; J trimming: 10 bases; junction bases outside the gene matches: 7. The CDR3 is made up of 14 amino acids. Germline V gives CDR1 MNHEY, CDR2 SMNVEV (reference sequence). The CDR3, as DNA: TGTGCCAGCAGTCCCCGGACAGGGGGCTCCGAGCAGTTCTTC. This translates into CASSPRTGGSEQFF.

The J gene is TRBJ1-2, the V gene TRBV7-8; D is perhaps TRBD1 (5 bases). Germline V gene data show CDR1 as SGHVS and CDR2 as FQNEAQ. The length of the CDR3 is 13 residues. Trimming cost V 6 bases and J 2 bases, with 10 bases left between them. This CDR3 is CASSRDLNYGYTF. The CDR3 nucleotides read TGTGCCAGCAGTCGGGACCTCAACTATGGCTACACCTTC. Drawing the rest from reference TRBV7-8 and TRBJ1-2, the complete variable domain is GAGVSQSPRYKVAKRGQDVALRCDPISGHVSLFWYQQALGQGPEFLTYFQNEAQLDKSGLPSDRFFAERPEGSVSTLKIQRTQQEDSAVYLCASSRDLNYGYTFGSGTRLTVV.

This clonotype was counted between two and nine times. CDR3 residues: CASSSQSRGRGETQYF. CDR3 bases: TGCGCCAGCAGCTCGCAGAGTAGGGGGCGAGGGGAGACCCAGTACTTC. The rearrangement links TRBV5-1 to TRBJ2-5; 7 bases are a match to TRBD1. CDR3 length: 16 amino acids. Germline V CDR1 and CDR2: SGHRS, YFSETQ. V was clipped by 3 bases and J by 5 bases; unmatched bases: 13.

This clonotype was counted at least ten times. The chain joins TRBV5-1 to TRBJ2-7, with 9 bases aligning to TRBD1. Trimming removed 3 bases from V and 2 bases from J; junction bases left unmatched: 6. CDR1 SGHRS and CDR2 YFSETQ come from the germline V gene. The CDR3 covers 15 residues. Here the CDR3 reads CASSSLGQGTYEQYF. The DNA for the CDR3 is TGCGCCAGCAGCTCGTTGGGACAGGGCACCTACGAGCAGTACTTC. The variable domain in full, with the rest retrieved from reference TRBV5-1 and TRBJ2-7, is KAGVTQTPRYLIKTRGQQVTLSCSPISGHRSVSWYQQTPGQGLQFLFEYFSETQRNKGNFPGRFSGRQFSNSRSEMNVSTLELGDSALYLCASSSLGQGTYEQYFGPGTRLTVT.

This clonotype was observed a few times. V gene TRBV12-3 or TRBV12-4 combines with J gene TRBJ2-1; no clear D gene. This CDR3 spans 14 amino acids. Trimming cost V 2 bases and J 7 bases, with 12 bases left between them. DNA of the CDR3: TGTGCCAGCAGTTTAACCCGCCAGGAGAATGAGCAGTTCTTC. As protein: CASSLTRQENEQFF.

This clonotype was found a few times. The genes are TRBV25-1 and TRBJ2-1; 9 nucleotides line up with TRBD2. The CDR3 sequence is 14 residues long. After removal of 7 bases from V and 4 bases from J, the junction contained 5 bases not matched to a gene. Germline CDR1 reads MGHDK; CDR2 reads SYGVNS. The DNA of the CDR3 is TGTGCCAGCATGCGGCGGGGGGGATACAATGAGCAGTTCTTC. Protein: CASMRRGGYNEQFF.

The chain joins TRBV4-2 to TRBJ1-1, with D unclear. Germline loops: CDR1 LGHNA, CDR2 YNFKEQ. Trimming removed 1 base at V and 1 base at J, with 10 bases between. This CDR3 contains 15 residues. Written as DNA, the CDR3 is TGTGCCAGCAGCCAAGGTGCGTATCAGAACACTGAAGCTTTCTTT. Translating gives CASSQGAYQNTEAFF.

The chain employs TRBV6-1 and TRBJ2-5, with no clear D. Germline CDR1 is MNHNS and CDR2 is SASEGT. V was cut by 2 bases and J by 5 bases, with 12 bases left in between. The CDR3 covers 14 residues. DNA for the CDR3: TGTGCCAGCAGTGAAATCGGGTTCGGGGAGACCCAGTACTTC. Translation: CASSEIGFGETQYF.

This sequence joins TRBV19 and TRBJ2-1; D gene uncertain. Trimming shortened V by 1 base and J by 9 bases, and 7 bases separated the two germline ends. CDR3 length equals 12 residues. The germline CDR1 and CDR2 sequences are LNHDA and SQIVND (reference sequence). The CDR3 protein is CASSIGTTEQFF. The CDR3 DNA follows: TGTGCCAGTAGTATAGGGACGACTGAGCAGTTCTTC.

The J gene is TRBJ2-1, the V gene TRBV12-3 or TRBV12-4, with D maybe TRBD2 (6 bases). Trimming removed 6 bases at V and 5 bases at J, with 17 bases between. The CDR3 spans 15 residues. In DNA form, the CDR3 reads TGTGCCAGCAGCCCTCGGGGGAGCCTAAACAATGAGCAGTTCTTC. Protein: CASSPRGSLNNEQFF.

This CDR3 reads CAWSPQYEQYF. The CDR3 nucleotides are TGTGCCTGGAGTCCACAGTACGAGCAGTACTTC. The chain has TRBV30 and TRBJ2-7; D gene unclear. The CDR3 loop spans 11 amino acids. V was pared by 2 bases and J by 4 bases, with 6 bases between. CDR1 GTSNPN and CDR2 SVGIG come from the germline V gene (reference sequence).

This clonotype has just a few counts. The CDR3 loop reads CASSPGLDSIQYF. CDR3 sequence (DNA): TGTGCCAGCAGCCCTGGCTTAGACAGCATTCAGTACTTC. This chain connects TRBV7-8 to TRBJ2-4, with a possible D match to TRBD1 (5 bases). The V gene's germline CDR1 is SGHVS and CDR2 FQNEAQ. V lost 5 bases and J lost 9, with 14 bases in between. The CDR3 has 13 amino acids. The full variable domain, with the rest looked up from reference TRBV7-8 and TRBJ2-4, is GAGVSQSPRYKVAKRGQDVALRCDPISGHVSLFWYQQALGQGPEFLTYFQNEAQLDKSGLPSDRFFAERPEGSVSTLKIQRTQQEDSAVYLCASSPGLDSIQYFGAGTRLSVL.

The V call is TRBV6-6, the J call TRBJ2-7; 7 nucleotides match TRBD1. Per the germline V gene, CDR1 is MNHNY and CDR2 is SVGAGI (reference sequence). The CDR3 extends over 14 amino acids. The V segment lost 7 bases and the J segment 6 bases; nucleotides outside the gene matches: 12. CDR3 sequence: CASKSDRVLSEQYV. CDR3 nucleotide sequence: TGTGCCAGCAAATCTGACAGGGTGCTAAGCGAGCAGTACGTC.

A few counts support this clonotype. The J gene is TRBJ2-3, the V gene TRBV5-6; D call uncertain. Per germline, CDR1 SGHDT and CDR2 YYEEEE. This CDR3 has 12 residues. V was shortened by 3 bases and J by 3 bases, with 5 bases between the two germline ends. In DNA form, the CDR3 reads TGTGCCAGCAGCTGGGAAACAGATACGCAGTATTTT. It codes for CASSWETDTQYF.

The chain is built from TRBV7-3 and TRBJ2-1; D is possibly TRBD1 (5 bases). The CDR3 has 15 amino acids. Germline V CDR1 and CDR2: SGHTA, FQGTGA. Trimming cost V 0 bases and J 9 bases, with 15 bases left between them. CDR3 nucleotide sequence: TGTGCCAGCAGCTTAACGGGCACAGGTCAGGTTGAGCAGTTCTTC. Protein sequence: CASSLTGTGQVEQFF.

This clonotype was detected only a few times. CDR3 sequence (DNA): TGTGCCAGCAGCTTAGCCTTAGGCGGCCACACTGAAGCTTTCTTT. It translates to CASSLALGGHTEAFF. The chain carries TRBV7-9 and TRBJ1-1; D unclear. CDR1 and CDR2 from the germline V gene are SEHNR and FQNEAQ (reference sequence). The CDR3 contains 15 residues. V shed 0 bases and J shed 3 bases, with 11 bases lying between them.

This chain joins TRBV2 and TRBJ2-4, with D perhaps TRBD1 or TRBD2 (5 bases each). V dropped 3 bases and J dropped 2 bases, with 11 bases sitting between them. The CDR3 is made up of 15 amino acids. Germline CDR1 reads SNHLY; CDR2 reads FYNNEI. In DNA, the CDR3 is TGTGCCAGCAGTGATGGGGGAAGCTCCAAAAACATTCAGTACTTC. Its translation: CASSDGGSSKNIQYF.